This T cell receptor (beta chain) was identified in a study of cytomegalovirus exposure and HLA in healthy donors. Regarding the study as a whole: Sequencing depth across donors, presence/absence analyses assumed, was roughly uniform. Reports state that TCR beta sequences accurately predicted most subjects' HLA-A and HLA-B alleles.

CDR1 and CDR2 (germline): MGHRA, YSYEKL. The CDR3 consists of 17 residues. V was trimmed by 0 bases and J by 8 bases, leaving 19 bases between them. Primers included in the PCR were 60 Vbeta and 13 Jbeta primers. TCRdb's copy holds only in-frame clones and misses some; the assay was immunoSEQ multiplex PCR. The top ten clones hold about 3% of a sample with some 80,000 clones, roughly 80% of them seen once. This clone has at least ten counts. Its antigen remains unidentified. This TCR came from a man aged 50-60 years in good health and CMV-seronegative. V gene TRBV4-1 combines with J gene TRBJ1-4; a possible D gene is TRBD1 (6 bases). Sequencing used PBMCs. CDR3 loop: CASSQEGAAGMGEKLFF. In DNA form, the CDR3 reads TGCGCCAGCAGCCAAGAGGGGGCGGCAGGGATGGGAGAAAAACTGTTTTTT.